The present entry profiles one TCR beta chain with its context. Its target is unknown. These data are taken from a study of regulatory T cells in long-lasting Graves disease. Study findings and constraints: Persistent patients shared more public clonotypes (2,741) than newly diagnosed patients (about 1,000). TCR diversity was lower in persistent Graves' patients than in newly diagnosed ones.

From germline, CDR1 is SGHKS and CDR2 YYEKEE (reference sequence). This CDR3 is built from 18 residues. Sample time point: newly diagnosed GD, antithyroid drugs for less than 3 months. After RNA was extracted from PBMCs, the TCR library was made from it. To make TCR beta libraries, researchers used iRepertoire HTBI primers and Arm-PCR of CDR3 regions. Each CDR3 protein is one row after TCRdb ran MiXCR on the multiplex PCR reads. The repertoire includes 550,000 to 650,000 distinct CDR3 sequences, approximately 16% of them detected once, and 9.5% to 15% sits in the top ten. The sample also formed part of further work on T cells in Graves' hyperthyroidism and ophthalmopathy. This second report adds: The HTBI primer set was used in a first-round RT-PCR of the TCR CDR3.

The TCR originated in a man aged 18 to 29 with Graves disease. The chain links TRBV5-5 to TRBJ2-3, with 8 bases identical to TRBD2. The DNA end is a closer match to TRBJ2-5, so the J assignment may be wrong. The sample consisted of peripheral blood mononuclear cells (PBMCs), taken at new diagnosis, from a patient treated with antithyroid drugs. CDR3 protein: CASSLGRGGNPLQETQYF. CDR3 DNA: TGTGCCAGCAGCTTGGGTCGCGGGGGGAATCCCCTCCAAGAGACCCAGTACTTC.